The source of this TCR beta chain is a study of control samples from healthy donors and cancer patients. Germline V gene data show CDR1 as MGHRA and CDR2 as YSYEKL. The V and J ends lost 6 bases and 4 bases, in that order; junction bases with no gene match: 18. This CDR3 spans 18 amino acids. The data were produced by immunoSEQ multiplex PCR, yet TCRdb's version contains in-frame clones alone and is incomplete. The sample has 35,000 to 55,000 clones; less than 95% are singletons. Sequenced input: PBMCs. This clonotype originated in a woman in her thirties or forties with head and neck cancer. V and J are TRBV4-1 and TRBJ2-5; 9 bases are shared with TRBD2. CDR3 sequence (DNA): TGCGCCAGCAGTCTCCCGACTAGCGGAGTTCGGGGCGGAGAGACCCAGTACTTC. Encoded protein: CASSLPTSGVRGGETQYF.